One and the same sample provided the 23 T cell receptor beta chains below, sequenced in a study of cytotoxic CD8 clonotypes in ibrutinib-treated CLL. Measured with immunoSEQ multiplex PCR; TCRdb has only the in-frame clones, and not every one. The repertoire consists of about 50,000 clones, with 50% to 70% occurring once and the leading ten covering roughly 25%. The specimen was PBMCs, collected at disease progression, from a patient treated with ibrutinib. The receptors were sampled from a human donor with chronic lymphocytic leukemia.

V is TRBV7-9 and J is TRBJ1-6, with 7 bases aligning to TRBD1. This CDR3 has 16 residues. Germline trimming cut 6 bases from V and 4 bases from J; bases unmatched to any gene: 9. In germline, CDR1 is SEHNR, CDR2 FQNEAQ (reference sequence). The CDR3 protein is CASSVTSGGYNSPLHF. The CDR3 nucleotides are TGTGCCAGCAGTGTTACATCAGGGGGTTATAATTCACCCCTCCACTTT.

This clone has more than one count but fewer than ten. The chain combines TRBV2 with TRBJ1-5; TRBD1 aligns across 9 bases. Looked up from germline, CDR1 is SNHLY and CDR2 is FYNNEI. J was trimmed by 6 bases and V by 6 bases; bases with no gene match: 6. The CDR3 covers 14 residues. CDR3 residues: CASRPTGGVQPQHF. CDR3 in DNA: TGTGCCAGCAGACCGACAGGGGGGGTTCAGCCCCAGCATTTT. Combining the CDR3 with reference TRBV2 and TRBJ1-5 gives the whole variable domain EPEVTQTPSHQVTQMGQEVILRCVPISNHLYFYWYRQILGQKVEFLVSFYNNEISEKSEIFDDQFSVERPDGSNFTLKIRSTKLEDSAMYFCASRPTGGVQPQHFGDGTRLSIL.

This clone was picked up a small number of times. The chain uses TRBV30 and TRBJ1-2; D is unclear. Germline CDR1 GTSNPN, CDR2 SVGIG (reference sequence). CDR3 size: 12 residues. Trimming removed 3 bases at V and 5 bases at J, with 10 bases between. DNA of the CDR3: TGTGCCTGGAGGTCCGAGAGATATGGCTACACCTTC. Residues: CAWRSERYGYTF.

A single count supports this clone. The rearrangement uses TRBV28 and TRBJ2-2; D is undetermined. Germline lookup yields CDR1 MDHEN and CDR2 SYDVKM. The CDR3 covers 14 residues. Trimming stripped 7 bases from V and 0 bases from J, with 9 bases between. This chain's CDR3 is CASIGTPNTGELFF. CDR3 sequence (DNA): TGTGCCAGCATTGGTACCCCGAACACCGGGGAGCTGTTTTTT.

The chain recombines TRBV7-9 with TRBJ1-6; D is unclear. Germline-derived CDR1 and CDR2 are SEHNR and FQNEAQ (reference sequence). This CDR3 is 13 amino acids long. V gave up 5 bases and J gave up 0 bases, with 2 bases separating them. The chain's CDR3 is CASSTSYNSPLHF. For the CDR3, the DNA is TGTGCCAGCAGCACCTCCTATAATTCACCCCTCCACTTT.

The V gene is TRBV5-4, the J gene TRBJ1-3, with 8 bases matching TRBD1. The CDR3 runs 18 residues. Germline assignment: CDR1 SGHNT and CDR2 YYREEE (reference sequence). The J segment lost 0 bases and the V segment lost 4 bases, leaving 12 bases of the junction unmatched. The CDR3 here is CASSRTGSLRFSGNTIYF. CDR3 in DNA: TGTGCCAGCAGCCGGACAGGGTCCTTGAGGTTCTCTGGAAACACCATATATTTT.

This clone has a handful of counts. The chain's CDR3 is CASSLPEGGRTEAFF. Written as DNA, the CDR3 is TGTGCCAGCAGCTTACCGGAGGGGGGAAGGACTGAAGCTTTCTTT. V gene TRBV5-6 combines with J gene TRBJ1-1; maybe TRBD1 (6 bases). The CDR3 runs to 15 residues. Germline-derived CDR1 and CDR2 are SGHDT and YYEEEE. V lost 2 bases to trimming and J lost 5 bases, with 16 bases between them.

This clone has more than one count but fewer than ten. The CDR3 sequence: CASSGGTGSNYGYTF. The CDR3 DNA reads TGTGCCAGCAGTGGGGGTACAGGTTCTAACTATGGCTACACCTTC. J is TRBJ1-2 and V is TRBV2; possibly TRBD1 for D (5 bases). CDR3 length equals 15 residues. Looked up from germline, CDR1 is SNHLY and CDR2 is FYNNEI. V shed 4 bases and J shed 0 bases, with 12 bases lying between them.

CDR3 bases: TGTGCCAGCAGCCAAGTTGAGCTGAGTAGCGGGAGAGAGACCCAGTACTTC. This gives the protein CASSQVELSSGRETQYF. The chain combines TRBV4-2 with TRBJ2-5; 9 nucleotides align to TRBD2. CDR3 length equals 17 residues. Germline lookup yields CDR1 LGHNA and CDR2 YNFKEQ. V dropped 1 base and J dropped 4; count of bases not matched to a gene: 10.

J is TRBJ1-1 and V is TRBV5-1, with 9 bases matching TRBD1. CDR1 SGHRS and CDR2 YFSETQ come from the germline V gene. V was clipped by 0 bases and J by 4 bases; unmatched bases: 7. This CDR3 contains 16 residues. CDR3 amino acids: CASSLARTGAGTEAFF. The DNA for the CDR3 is TGCGCCAGCAGCTTGGCCCGGACAGGGGCGGGCACTGAAGCTTTCTTT.

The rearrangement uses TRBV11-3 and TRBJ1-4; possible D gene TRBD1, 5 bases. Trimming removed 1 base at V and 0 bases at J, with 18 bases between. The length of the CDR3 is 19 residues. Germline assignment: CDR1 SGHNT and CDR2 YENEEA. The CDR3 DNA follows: TGTGCCAGCAGCTTAGGGACCGGACGGCTAGGGGCAACTAATGAAAAACTGTTTTTT. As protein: CASSLGTGRLGATNEKLFF.

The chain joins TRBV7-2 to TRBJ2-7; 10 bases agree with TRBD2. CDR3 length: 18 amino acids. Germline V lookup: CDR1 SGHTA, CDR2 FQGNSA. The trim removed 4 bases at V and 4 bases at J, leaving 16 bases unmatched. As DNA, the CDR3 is TGTGCCAGCAGCTCCCTATGGAGCGGGAGGGCCAAGGGGTACGAGCAGTACTTC. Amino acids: CASSSLWSGRAKGYEQYF.

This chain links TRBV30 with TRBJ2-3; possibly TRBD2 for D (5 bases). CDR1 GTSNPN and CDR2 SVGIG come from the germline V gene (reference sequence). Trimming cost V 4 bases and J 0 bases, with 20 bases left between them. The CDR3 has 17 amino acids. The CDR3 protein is CAWKEAGWTESTDTQYF. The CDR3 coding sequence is TGTGCCTGGAAGGAGGCAGGTTGGACCGAAAGCACAGATACGCAGTATTTT.

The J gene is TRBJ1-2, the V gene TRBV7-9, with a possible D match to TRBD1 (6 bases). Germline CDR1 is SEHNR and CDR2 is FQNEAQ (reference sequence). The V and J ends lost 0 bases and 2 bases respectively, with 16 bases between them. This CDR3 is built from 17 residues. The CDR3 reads CASSLAPGWTENYGYTF. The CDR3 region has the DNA TGTGCCAGCAGCTTAGCGCCCGGATGGACAGAGAACTATGGCTACACCTTC.

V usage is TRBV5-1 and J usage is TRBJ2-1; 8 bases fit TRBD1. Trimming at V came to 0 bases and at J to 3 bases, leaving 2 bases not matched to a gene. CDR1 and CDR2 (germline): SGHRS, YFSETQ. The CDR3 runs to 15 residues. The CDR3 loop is CASSLGTGLYNEQFF. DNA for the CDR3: TGCGCCAGCAGCTTGGGGACAGGGCTCTACAATGAGCAGTTCTTC.

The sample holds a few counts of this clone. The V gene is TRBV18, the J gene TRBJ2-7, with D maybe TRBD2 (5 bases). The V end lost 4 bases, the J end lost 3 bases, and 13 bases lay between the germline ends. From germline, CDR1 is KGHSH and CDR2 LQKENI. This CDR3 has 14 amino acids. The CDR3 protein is CASSLARDVYEQYF. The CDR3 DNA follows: TGTGCCAGCTCACTTGCTCGGGATGTCTACGAGCAGTACTTC.

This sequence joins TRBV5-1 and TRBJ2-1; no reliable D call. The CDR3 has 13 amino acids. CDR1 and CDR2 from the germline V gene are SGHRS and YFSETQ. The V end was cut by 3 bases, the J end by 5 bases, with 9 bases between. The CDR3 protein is CASSSSPDNEQFF. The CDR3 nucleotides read TGCGCCAGCAGCTCTTCCCCGGACAATGAGCAGTTCTTC.

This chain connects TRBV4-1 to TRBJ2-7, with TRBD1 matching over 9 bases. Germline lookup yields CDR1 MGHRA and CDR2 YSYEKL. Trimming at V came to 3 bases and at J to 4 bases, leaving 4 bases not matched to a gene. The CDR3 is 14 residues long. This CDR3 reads CASSHRQGVYEQYF. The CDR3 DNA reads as TGCGCCAGCAGCCATAGACAGGGGGTTTACGAGCAGTACTTC.

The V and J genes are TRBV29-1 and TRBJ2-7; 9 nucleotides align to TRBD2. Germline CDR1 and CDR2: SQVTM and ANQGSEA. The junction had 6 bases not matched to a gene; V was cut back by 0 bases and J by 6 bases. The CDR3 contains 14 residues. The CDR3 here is CSVEEAGGPFEQYF. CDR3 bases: TGCAGCGTTGAAGAAGCGGGGGGCCCTTTCGAGCAGTACTTC.

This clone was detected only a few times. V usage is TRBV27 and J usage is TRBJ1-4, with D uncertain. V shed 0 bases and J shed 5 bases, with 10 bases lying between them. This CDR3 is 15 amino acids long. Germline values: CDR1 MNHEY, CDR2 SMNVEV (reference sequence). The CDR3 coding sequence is TGTGCCAGCAGTTTATCCAGTGCTACAAATGAAAAACTGTTTTTT. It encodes CASSLSSATNEKLFF. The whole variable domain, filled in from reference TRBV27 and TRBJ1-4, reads EAQVTQNPRYLITVTGKKLTVTCSQNMNHEYMSWYRQDPGLGLRQIYYSMNVEVTDKGDVPEGYKVSRKEKRNFPLILESPSPNQTSLYFCASSLSSATNEKLFFGSGTQLSVL.

The CDR3 bases are TGTGCCAGCAGCGACCGGGGCCCAAACACCATATATTTT. Translating gives CASSDRGPNTIYF. The rearrangement uses TRBV11-2 and TRBJ1-3, with D perhaps matching TRBD1 (5 bases). Germline V gene sequence: CDR1 SGHAT, CDR2 FQNNGV. Trimming removed 5 bases at V and 6 bases at J, with 11 bases between. This CDR3 comprises 13 residues. The full variable domain, completed using reference TRBV11-2 and TRBJ1-3, is EAGVAQSPRYKIIEKRQSVAFWCNPISGHATLYWYQQILGQGPKLLIQFQNNGVVDDSQLPKDRFSAERLKGVDSTLKIQPAKLEDSAVYLCASSDRGPNTIYFGEGSWLTVV.

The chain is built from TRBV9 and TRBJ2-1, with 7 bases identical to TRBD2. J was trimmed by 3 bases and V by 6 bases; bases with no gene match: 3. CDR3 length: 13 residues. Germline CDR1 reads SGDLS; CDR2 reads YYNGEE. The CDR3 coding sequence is TGTGCCAGCAACCGGGAGGTCTACAATGAGCAGTTCTTC. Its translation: CASNREVYNEQFF.

In DNA form, the CDR3 reads TGTGCCAGCAGGAGAGACCTATATGGCTACACCTTC. Translation: CASRRDLYGYTF. The chain links TRBV28 to TRBJ1-2, with D hard to call. This CDR3 is built from 12 residues. Germline-derived CDR1 and CDR2 are MDHEN and SYDVKM. The V gene lost 6 bases and the J gene lost 5 bases, with 10 bases spanning the gap.